The 18 T cell receptor beta chains in this list originate from one sample, sequenced in a study of T cell repertoires in ileal Crohn's disease. Time point indicated: neoterminal ileum biopsy at postoperative endoscopy, about 6 months after surgery. TCRdb's copy holds only in-frame clones and misses some; the assay was immunoSEQ multiplex PCR. The sample yields tens of thousands of clones, 70% to 90% seen once. The material sequenced was ileal tissue. The receptor set was obtained from an adult with Crohn's disease.

The count of this clone is one. This chain links TRBV29-1 with TRBJ2-1; D may be TRBD2 (5 bases). The V and J ends lost 0 bases and 16 bases respectively, with 13 bases between them. CDR1 is SQVTM, CDR2 ANQGSEA, per germline. The CDR3 is 11 amino acids. CDR3 sequence reads: CSVEEALGSFF. The CDR3 nucleotides read TGCAGCGTTGAAGAGGCCCTGGGGAGTTTCTTC.

The CDR3 reads CASSVATDYGYTF. The CDR3 bases are TGTGCCAGCAGCGTAGCGACTGACTATGGCTACACCTTC. J is TRBJ1-2 and V is TRBV9; D not resolved. The germline V gene encodes CDR1 SGDLS and CDR2 YYNGEE. The V end lost 0 bases, the J end lost 3 bases, and 6 bases lay between the germline ends. This CDR3 region has 13 residues.

The rearrangement uses TRBV6-5 and TRBJ1-2; 9 positions agree with TRBD1. CDR3 length equals 13 residues. The germline V gene has CDR1 MNHEY and CDR2 SVGAGI. V shed 2 bases, J shed 5 bases, and the junction held 0 bases outside the gene matches. The CDR3 nucleotides read TGTGCCAGCAGTTACGACAGGGGGTATGGCTACACCTTC. This codes for CASSYDRGYGYTF.

This chain joins TRBV11-3 and TRBJ2-7; TRBD1 aligns across 8 bases. The CDR3 is 16 amino acids. The V segment lost 5 bases and the J segment 0 bases; nucleotides outside the gene matches: 9. Germline values: CDR1 SGHNT, CDR2 YENEEA. The CDR3: CASSPRTGPGSYEQYF. The CDR3 nucleotides are TGTGCCAGCAGCCCTCGGACAGGGCCGGGCTCCTACGAGCAGTACTTC. Based on the CDR3 plus reference TRBV11-3 and TRBJ2-7, the full variable domain is EAGVVQSPRYKIIEKKQPVAFWCNPISGHNTLYWYLQNLGQGPELLIRYENEEAVDDSQLPKDRFSAERLKGVDSTLKIQPAELGDSAVYLCASSPRTGPGSYEQYFGPGTRLTVT.

The genes are TRBV11-2 and TRBJ1-2; D is perhaps TRBD1 (6 bases). Trimming left V 2 bases short and J 14 bases short, with 6 bases between. CDR3 length equals 9 residues. Germline V lookup: CDR1 SGHAT, CDR2 FQNNGV. The CDR3 bases are TGTGCCAGCAGCTTACAGGGGACCTTC. Its protein product is CASSLQGTF.

This rearrangement joins TRBV5-1 to TRBJ2-3; 9 bases are shared with TRBD2. The germline CDR1 and CDR2 sequences are SGHRS and YFSETQ. This CDR3 region has 14 residues. The ends lost 0 bases at V and 5 bases at J; junction bases unmatched: 1. The CDR3: CASSLEAGGDTQYF. CDR3 sequence (DNA): TGCGCCAGCAGCTTGGAAGCGGGGGGAGATACGCAGTATTTT.

CDR3 sequence: CASRQANEKLFF. The CDR3 nucleotides read TGTGCCAGCAGACAGGCGAATGAAAAACTGTTTTTT. The gene calls are TRBV2 and TRBJ1-4, with a weak D call TRBD1 (5 bases). Germline assignment: CDR1 SNHLY and CDR2 FYNNEI. V was trimmed by 6 bases and J by 5 bases, leaving 7 bases between them. The CDR3 consists of 12 residues.

The chain links TRBV14 to TRBJ1-2, with 7 bases identical to TRBD1. This CDR3 has 15 residues. CDR1 and CDR2 (germline): SGHDN, FVKESK. The trim removed 5 bases at V and 3 bases at J, leaving 9 bases unmatched. The CDR3 coding sequence is TGTGCCAGCAGCAAACAGGGGTCAGGGCACTATGGCTACACCTTC. It is translated as CASSKQGSGHYGYTF.

V usage is TRBV18 and J usage is TRBJ1-5; no reliable D call. V lost 1 base, J lost 4 bases, and 11 bases lay in between. The CDR3 runs to 15 residues. The V gene's germline CDR1 is KGHSH and CDR2 LQKENI. The CDR3, as DNA: TGTGCCAGCTCACCACGTGGAGGAGAGAATCAGCCCCAGCATTTT. The encoded protein is CASSPRGGENQPQHF.

The CDR3 DNA reads as TGTGCCAGTAGTATATATCTCTCTGGAAACACCATATATTTT. It translates to CASSIYLSGNTIYF. The V call is TRBV19, the J call TRBJ1-3; D is unresolved. The CDR3 totals 14 residues. Trimming took 2 bases from V and 0 from J, leaving 5 bases between them. CDR1 is LNHDA and CDR2 is SQIVND in the germline V gene (reference sequence). Supplemented by reference TRBV19 and TRBJ1-3, the full variable domain reads DGGITQSPKYLFRKEGQNVTLSCEQNLNHDAMYWYRQDPGQGLRLIYYSQIVNDFQKGDIAEGYSVSREKKESFPLTVTSAQKNPTAFYLCASSIYLSGNTIYFGEGSWLTVV.

The chain links TRBV5-1 to TRBJ1-1, with a weak D call TRBD1 (6 bases). The CDR3 length is 14 residues. Per germline, CDR1 SGHRS and CDR2 YFSETQ. The V and J ends lost 4 bases and 1 base respectively, with 11 bases between them. CDR3 sequence (DNA): TGCGCCAGCAGCCCAGGGGTTACGAACACTGAAGCTTTCTTT. Protein product: CASSPGVTNTEAFF.

The V and J genes are TRBV11-2 and TRBJ2-6; 13 bases align to TRBD2. From germline, CDR1 is SGHAT and CDR2 FQNNGV. This CDR3 spans 17 amino acids. V shed 6 bases and J 1 base; nucleotides not matched to a gene: 3. In nucleotides, the CDR3 is TGTGCCAGCAGGAGACTAGCGGGGGGATCTGGGGCCAACGTCCTGACTTTC. Translation: CASRRLAGGSGANVLTF.

The chain carries TRBV2 and TRBJ2-7; D not resolved. Trimming pared 7 bases from V and 1 base from J, leaving 14 bases between. The germline gives CDR1 SNHLY, CDR2 FYNNEI. CDR3 length equals 14 residues. CDR3 sequence: CASTKDWISYEQYF. CDR3 in DNA: TGTGCCAGCACTAAAGACTGGATTTCCTACGAGCAGTACTTC.

CDR3 sequence (DNA): TGTGCCAGCAGCTTGTCAGGGGTCGACACTGAAGCTTTCTTT. Translated, it gives CASSLSGVDTEAFF. The rearrangement links TRBV7-2 to TRBJ1-1; D perhaps matches TRBD1 (6 bases). CDR3 length: 14 amino acids. Trimming left V 3 bases short and J 3 bases short, with 11 bases between. The germline V gene encodes CDR1 SGHTA and CDR2 FQGNSA.

The chain recombines TRBV2 with TRBJ1-3; no clear D. There are 14 residues in the CDR3. Trimming left V 5 bases short and J 2 bases short, with 10 bases between. Germline loops: CDR1 SNHLY, CDR2 FYNNEI. CDR3 DNA sequence: TGTGCCAGCAGTCAAGACGGAGCTGGAAACACCATATATTTT. The encoded protein is CASSQDGAGNTIYF.

The count of this clone is one. The V call is TRBV4-1, the J call TRBJ1-5; maybe TRBD1 (6 bases). The germline V and J ends were trimmed by 1 base and 2 bases, with 9 bases remaining between them. Looked up from germline, CDR1 is MGHRA and CDR2 is YSYEKL. The CDR3 loop spans 15 amino acids. The CDR3 loop is CASSQVGGGNQPQHF. The DNA for the CDR3 is TGCGCCAGCAGCCAAGTAGGGGGTGGCAATCAGCCCCAGCATTTT.

The chain has TRBV25-1 and TRBJ1-2; D remains unclear. Germline assignment: CDR1 MGHDK and CDR2 SYGVNS. The CDR3 loop spans 17 amino acids. Trimming removed 2 bases at V and 0 bases at J, with 16 bases between. The CDR3 bases are TGTGCCAGCAGTGAACGTTCACAGCACAAAGCTAACTATGGCTACACCTTC. This translates into CASSERSQHKANYGYTF.

The chain combines TRBV11-2 with TRBJ2-1; possibly TRBD1 for D (6 bases). CDR3 length: 12 amino acids. Trimming cost V 6 bases and J 10 bases, with 13 bases left between them. Germline loops: CDR1 SGHAT, CDR2 FQNNGV. The CDR3 region is CASRLTTGEQFF. Written as DNA, the CDR3 is TGTGCCAGCAGGCTCACCACAGGGGAGCAGTTCTTC.